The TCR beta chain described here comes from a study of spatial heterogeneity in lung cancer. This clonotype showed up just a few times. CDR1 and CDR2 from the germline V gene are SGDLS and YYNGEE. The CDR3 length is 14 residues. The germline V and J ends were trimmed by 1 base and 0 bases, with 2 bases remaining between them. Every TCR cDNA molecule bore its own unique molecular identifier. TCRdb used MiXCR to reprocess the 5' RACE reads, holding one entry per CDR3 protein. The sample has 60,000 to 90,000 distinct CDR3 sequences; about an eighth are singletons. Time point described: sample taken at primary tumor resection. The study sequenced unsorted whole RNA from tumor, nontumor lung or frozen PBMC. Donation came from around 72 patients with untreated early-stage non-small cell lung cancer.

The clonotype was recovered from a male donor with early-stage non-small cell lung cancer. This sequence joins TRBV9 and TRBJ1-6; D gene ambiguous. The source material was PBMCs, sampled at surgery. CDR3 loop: CASSVNSYNSPLHF. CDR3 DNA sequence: TGTGCCAGCAGCGTAAACTCCTATAATTCACCCCTCCACTTT.